The source of this T cell receptor beta chain is a study of vaccination and CD4 T cells after COVID-19. Germline V CDR1 and CDR2: MNHNS, SASEGT. This CDR3 has 14 residues. V gave up 5 bases and J gave up 8 bases, with 18 bases separating them. This clonotype has just a few counts. What it recognizes is unknown. Treatment reported: approximately 10-day PBMC culture with coronavirus spike peptide pools or control peptides (ViraFEST assay). It was with roughly 10 IU/ml IL-2 and roughly 9.5 ug/ml peptide pools that 2 million to 2.5 million PBMCs per well were cultured. The Oncomine TCR Beta short-read assay sequenced DNA from cultured CD4+ T cells. TCRdb re-called the PCR reads through MiXCR, storing one row per CDR3 protein. The sample gives 9,500 to 15,000 distinct CDR3 sequences, around half of which show up once; approximately 18% is in the top ten.

The chain is built from TRBV6-1 and TRBJ1-2; tentatively, D is TRBD1 (5 bases). The clonotype was recovered from a human donor with COVID-19. The specimen comprised cultured CD4+ T cells from blood, sampled after SARS-CoV-2 vaccination. DNA of the CDR3: TGTGCCAGCAGTACAGACAAGGGACCCCGGGGCTACACCTTC. Translation: CASSTDKGPRGYTF.